The clone carrying this TCR beta chain turned up a few times. Assay used: immunoSEQ multiplex PCR; TCRdb lists only in-frame clones, some missing. The sample has about 60,000 clones, roughly 85% seen once. The germline V gene has CDR1 SGHDN and CDR2 FVKESK. Trimming cost V 4 bases and J 4 bases, with 13 bases left between them. There are 15 residues in the CDR3. This entry comes from a study of blood T cell repertoires in COVID-19. The TCR originated in a human donor in a cohort sampled during active COVID-19. The sequencing sample was made of peripheral blood. This chain uses TRBV14 with TRBJ1-4; D is ambiguous. As DNA, the CDR3 is TGTGCCAGCAGCCCACGAACGGGAATTAATGAAAAACTGTTTTTT. Its translation: CASSPRTGINEKLFF. Using reference TRBV14 and TRBJ1-4 for the parts outside the CDR3, the full variable domain is EAGVTQFPSHSVIEKGQTVTLRCDPISGHDNLYWYRRVMGKEIKFLLHFVKESKQDESGMPNNRFLAERTGGTYSTLKVQPAELEDSGVYFCASSPRTGINEKLFFGSGTQLSVL.